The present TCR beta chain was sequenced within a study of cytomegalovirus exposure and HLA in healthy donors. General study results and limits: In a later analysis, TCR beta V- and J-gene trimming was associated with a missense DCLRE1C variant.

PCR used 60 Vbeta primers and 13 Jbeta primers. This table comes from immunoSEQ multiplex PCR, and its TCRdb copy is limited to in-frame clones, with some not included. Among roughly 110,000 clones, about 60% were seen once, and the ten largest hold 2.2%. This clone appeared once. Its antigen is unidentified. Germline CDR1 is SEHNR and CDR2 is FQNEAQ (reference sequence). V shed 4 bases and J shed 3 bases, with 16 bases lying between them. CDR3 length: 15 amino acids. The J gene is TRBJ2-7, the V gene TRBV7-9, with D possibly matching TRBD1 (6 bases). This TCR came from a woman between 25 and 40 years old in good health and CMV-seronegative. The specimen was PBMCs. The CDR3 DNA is TGTGCCAGCAGCTGGACCGGGACACAAGTCTACGAGCAGTACTTC. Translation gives CASSWTGTQVYEQYF.